This T cell receptor (beta chain) was recorded in a study of post-analysis software for immune sequencing data. Whole-study context: Relapsing-remitting, secondary progressive and progressive-relapsing courses of multiple sclerosis were included.

Remarks on this clonotype: Its antigen is unidentified.

Findings of the study overall: Relative to controls, patients had 4 or 5 TRBV segments at higher frequency, with TRBV5-6, TRBV5-1 and TRBV20-1 among these. The study found significantly lower normalized Chao1 diversity in multiple sclerosis patients than in controls.

The V and J ends lost 3 bases and 0 bases respectively, with 9 bases between them. The CDR3 is made up of 13 amino acids. Looked up from germline, CDR1 is GTSNPN and CDR2 is SVGIG (reference sequence). Built from TCR beta cDNA, the libraries had unique molecular identifiers in them. One entry per CDR3 protein results from TCRdb running MiXCR on the PCR reads. The repertoire has about 460,000 distinct CDR3 sequences, over 35% of them found once; the top ten carry around 10%. Sequencing input: blood. This rearrangement joins TRBV30 to TRBJ2-7; unclear D gene. This TCR was sampled from a girl aged 5-17 years with multiple sclerosis. In DNA form, the CDR3 reads TGTGCCTGGAGGAACCTATTCTCCTACGAGCAGTACTTC. Translation: CAWRNLFSYEQYF. The full variable domain, in which reference TRBV30 and TRBJ2-7 provide the parts outside the CDR3, is SQTIHQWPATLVQPVGSPLSLECTVEGTSNPNLYWYRQAAGRGLQLLFYSVGIGQISSEVPQNLSASRPQDRQFILSSKKLLLSDSGFYLCAWRNLFSYEQYFGPGTRLTVT.